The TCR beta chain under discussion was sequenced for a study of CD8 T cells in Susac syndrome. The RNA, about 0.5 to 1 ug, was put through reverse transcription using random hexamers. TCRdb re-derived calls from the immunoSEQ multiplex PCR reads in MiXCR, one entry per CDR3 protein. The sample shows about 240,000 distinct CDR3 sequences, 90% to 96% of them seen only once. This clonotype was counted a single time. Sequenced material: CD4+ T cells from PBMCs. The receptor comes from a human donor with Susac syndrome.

The CDR3: CASGRRLPGSAFF. CDR3 coding DNA: TGTGCCAGTGGCCGCAGGCTCCCTGGATCTGCTTTCTTT. The genes are TRBV19 and TRBJ1-1; D ambiguous. The length of the CDR3 is 13 residues. Germline V gene lookup returns CDR1 LNHDA and CDR2 SQIVND (reference sequence). Trimming removed 8 bases at V and 11 bases at J, with 21 bases between.